The T cell receptor (beta chain) described here comes from a study of regulatory T cells in long-lasting Graves disease. General observations from the study: Patients with persistent disease showed a bias toward TRBV28, TRBJ1-2 and TRBJ2-5.

As to time point: newly diagnosed GD, antithyroid drugs for less than 3 months. PBMC-extracted RNA yielded the TCR library. iRepertoire HTBI primers and Arm-PCR of CDR3 regions built TCR beta libraries. TCRdb used MiXCR to reprocess the multiplex PCR reads, holding one entry per CDR3 protein. This table holds about half a million distinct CDR3 sequences, more than 10% found once. The V and J ends lost 4 bases and 2 bases, in that order; junction bases with no gene match: 5. The length of the CDR3 is 14 residues. CDR1 is MNHEY and CDR2 is SVGAGI in the germline V gene. This clonotype was observed at least ten times. Antigen specificity is unknown. The same specimen was also included in a second study, on T cells in Graves' hyperthyroidism and ophthalmopathy. That paper states: The model foresaw ophthalmopathy a median roughly 6.5 months prior to onset.

This TCR came from a woman under 40 with Graves disease. Here the sequenced sample was peripheral blood mononuclear cells (PBMCs), taken at new diagnosis, from a patient treated with antithyroid drugs. The chain links TRBV6-5 to TRBJ2-7; 7 bases line up with TRBD1. Here the CDR3 reads CASSLGDRPYEQYF. Written as DNA, the CDR3 is TGTGCCAGCAGTTTGGGGGACAGACCCTACGAGCAGTACTTC.